This is a list of T cell receptor beta chains from one sample in a study of control samples from healthy donors and cancer patients. Repertoires were generated with immunoSEQ multiplex PCR, while TCRdb's copy carries only in-frame clones and drops some. The table includes more than 95,000 clones, about 87% detected once. Sample: blood. The receptors stem from a man aged 55 to 70 in good health. Each CDR3 is given with its conserved first and last residue. The order of the fields is J gene, V gene, clone size, CDR3 protein. The size of a clone is reported for some rows only, either as once, few or many, or as a class for expanded clones.

TRBJ1-1 TRBV6-1 - CASSDGGLGTEAFF
TRBJ2-7 TRBV5-6 - CASSSQGIDYEQYF
TRBJ1-5 TRBV28 - CASSFGERPQHF
TRBJ2-7 TRBV21-1 - CASPMGESYEQYF
TRBJ1-1 TRBV10-3 once CAISETGWDEAFF
TRBJ2-7 TRBV10-2 once CATRLAGGPDEQYF
TRBJ1-4 TRBV7-7 - CASSLGQGEKLFF
TRBJ2-3 TRBV28 - CASSSSSGGAMAQYF
TRBJ2-7 TRBV2 - CASVSGAGSYEQYF
TRBJ1-6 TRBV5-5 - CASSSTLDIGFSPLHF
TRBJ2-7 TRBV6-2/TRBV6-3 - CASSSAGGGSYEQYF
TRBJ1-2 TRBV5-4 - CASSFRSNPSLYGYTF
TRBJ1-1 TRBV7-8 - CASRDQQGTEAFF
TRBJ2-5 TRBV6-5 - CASSHELAGKETQYF
TRBJ1-5 TRBV28 - CASSLAGGFNQPQHF
TRBJ1-4 TRBV24-1 - CATSDSTARGEKLFF
TRBJ2-5 TRBV6-5 few CASRTGNRETQYF